This TCR beta chain was sequenced for a study of ipilimumab plus nivolumab after autologous stem cell transplantation. Data came from immunoSEQ multiplex PCR; TCRdb stores just in-frame clones and leaves some out. The sample lists some 43,000 clones; about 88% were seen once. J gave up 3 bases and V 8 bases, and 10 bases lay outside the gene matches. The CDR3 totals 14 residues. In germline, CDR1 is MNHEY, CDR2 SVGAGI. V usage is TRBV6-5 and J usage is TRBJ2-7, with 7 bases identical to TRBD2. This clonotype was obtained from a male donor with multiple myeloma. This material consisted of PBMCs, taken in a trial of ipilimumab plus nivolumab as post-transplant consolidation. CDR3 nucleotide sequence: TGTGCCAGCCGTGACGGGGGGAGTGACTACGAGCAGTACTTC. Translating gives CASRDGGSDYEQYF.